The 13 T cell receptor beta chains in this list originate from one sample, sequenced in a study of regulatory T cells in long-lasting Graves disease listed by TCRdb under 2021. Receptor amplification or capture employed multiplex PCR. Sequencing instrument: Illumina HiSeq 4000. CDR3 regions were amplified by Arm-PCR with iRepertoire HTBI primers to construct TCR beta libraries. TCRdb itself trimmed the public reads at Q25 with fastp, ran MiXCR and retained productive beta chains. Each entry is one CDR3 protein sequence, shown with its most common DNA and genes. The sample table contains almost 350,000 distinct CDR3 sequences; only one count was recorded for about 18% of them. The ten most abundant clones make up less than 35% of the sample. The sample's time point label, decoded: persistent/refractory GD, antithyroid drugs over 5 years with positive TRAb. For both TCR sequencing and RNA sequencing, RNA was extracted from PBMCs in TRIzol.

The sequenced sample was peripheral blood mononuclear cells (PBMCs), obtained when the disease was refractory, from a patient treated with antithyroid drugs. The receptors shown here come from a female donor with Graves disease.

In this sample, this clonotype turned up many times. This sequence joins TRBV27 and TRBJ2-2; 12 bases agree with TRBD1. Germline V gene sequence: CDR1 MNHEY, CDR2 SMNVEV (reference sequence). V trimming: 0 bases; J trimming: 7 bases; junction bases outside the gene matches: 6. This CDR3 is 17 amino acids long. CDR3 nucleotides: TGTGCCAGCAGTTTATCGATAGGGACAGGGGGCTTCGGGGAGCTGTTTTTT. Translation: CASSLSIGTGGFGELFF.

This clonotype was recorded at least ten times. V gene TRBV2 combines with J gene TRBJ1-2; maybe TRBD1 (6 bases). Germline assignment: CDR1 SNHLY and CDR2 FYNNEI. V was trimmed by 7 bases and J by 7 bases, leaving 16 bases between them. CDR3 length: 13 residues. The CDR3 coding sequence is TGTGCCAGCAACTTACAGGGTTTCCCTGGCTACACCTTC. Translation: CASNLQGFPGYTF.

Notes on this clonotype: A far larger clone is one base from this, pointing to a likely read error. This sequence joins TRBV12-3 or TRBV12-4 and TRBJ2-7; no firm D call. This CDR3 is 10 amino acids long. DNA for the CDR3: TGTGCCAGCGGTTTATCCGAGCAGTACTTC. Residues: CASGLSEQYF.

In its sample, this clonotype was seen a few times. The V call is TRBV20-1, the J call TRBJ1-2, with D hard to call. The CDR3 runs 13 residues. V was shortened by 1 base and J by 4 bases, with 10 bases between the two germline ends. Germline CDR1 and CDR2: DFQATT and SNEGSKA (reference sequence). The CDR3 DNA reads TGCAGTGCTAGAGTGAGGTCGGGCTATGGCTACACCTTC. Translated, it gives CSARVRSGYGYTF.

This chain connects TRBV28 to TRBJ2-7, with a weak D call TRBD1 (6 bases). Germline assignment: CDR1 MDHEN and CDR2 SYDVKM. This CDR3 has 13 residues. Trimming removed 6 bases from V and 2 bases from J, with 11 bases in between. The chain's CDR3 is CASSESGAYEQYF. For the CDR3, the DNA is TGTGCCAGCAGCGAGTCAGGGGCCTACGAGCAGTACTTC.

This clonotype was observed a few times. The chain employs TRBV7-2 and TRBJ1-1, with 7 bases aligning to TRBD1. With 1 base clipped from V and 1 base from J, the junction kept 6 bases outside the gene matches. This CDR3 spans 16 amino acids. The germline V gene encodes CDR1 SGHTA and CDR2 FQGNSA. CDR3 DNA sequence: TGTGCCAGCAGCTTAGGAGGGGGCCGTAGGAACACTGAAGCTTTCTTT. Residues: CASSLGGGRRNTEAFF.

This clonotype was detected ten times or more. V is TRBV18 and J is TRBJ1-4; the D is unclear. Germline CDR1 reads KGHSH; CDR2 reads LQKENI. The length of the CDR3 is 15 residues. V was pared by 5 bases and J by 0 bases, with 10 bases between. CDR3 in amino acids: CASSAETSTNEKLFF. CDR3 sequence (DNA): TGTGCCAGCTCAGCTGAGACCTCAACTAATGAAAAACTGTTTTTT.

The chain links TRBV29-1 to TRBJ2-1; 8 bases align to TRBD2. Germline CDR1 SQVTM, CDR2 ANQGSEA. The CDR3 loop spans 15 amino acids. The trim removed 5 bases at V and 0 bases at J, leaving 6 bases unmatched. CDR3: CSVTSGTSSYNEQFF. The CDR3 DNA follows: TGCAGCGTTACCTCCGGGACTAGCTCCTACAATGAGCAGTTCTTC.

This chain connects TRBV20-1 to TRBJ1-1; tentative D call: TRBD1 (6 bases). V was shortened by 0 bases and J by 4 bases, with 9 bases between the two germline ends. The germline V gene has CDR1 DFQATT and CDR2 SNEGSKA (reference sequence). The CDR3 loop spans 13 amino acids. DNA of the CDR3: TGCAGTGCTAGAGATGGGGGCCGCACTGAAGCTTTCTTT. The encoded protein is CSARDGGRTEAFF.

This chain links TRBV7-9 with TRBJ1-6, with D maybe TRBD1 (5 bases). The CDR3 loop spans 14 amino acids. With 5 bases removed from V and 6 bases from J, the gap between germline ends came to 11 bases. The germline V gene encodes CDR1 SEHNR and CDR2 FQNEAQ (reference sequence). In DNA, the CDR3 is TGTGCCAGCAGCCCCGGGGCTGGTAATTCACCCCTCCACTTT. Its translation: CASSPGAGNSPLHF.

The rearrangement uses TRBV19 and TRBJ1-5; maybe TRBD1 (5 bases). This CDR3 contains 14 residues. Germline assignment: CDR1 LNHDA and CDR2 SQIVND (reference sequence). V was cut by 7 bases and J by 4 bases, with 14 bases left in between. The CDR3 reads CASNRRRENQPQHF. CDR3 DNA sequence: TGTGCCAGTAACAGGCGGCGGGAAAATCAGCCCCAGCATTTT.

This clonotype was counted many times. The chain carries TRBV15 and TRBJ1-6; no firm D call. V was trimmed by 3 bases and J by 6 bases, leaving 9 bases between them. CDR1 and CDR2 (germline): LNHNV, YYDKDF (reference sequence). The length of the CDR3 is 14 residues. The CDR3 coding sequence is TGTGCCACCAGCAGGGAAGGCACTAATTCACCCCTCCACTTT. This encodes CATSREGTNSPLHF. The whole variable domain, filled in from reference TRBV15 and TRBJ1-6, reads DAMVIQNPRYQVTQFGKPVTLSCSQTLNHNVMYWYQQKSSQAPKLLFHYYDKDFNNEADTPDNFQSRRPNTSFCFLDIRSPGLGDTAMYLCATSREGTNSPLHFGNGTRLTVT.

This chain links TRBV12-3 or TRBV12-4 with TRBJ2-6; 10 bases are a match to TRBD1. With 1 base clipped from V and 4 bases from J, the junction kept 4 bases outside the gene matches. This CDR3 is built from 17 residues. CDR3 protein: CASSLGTGGAGANVLTF. CDR3 bases: TGTGCCAGCAGTTTAGGGACAGGGGGGGCCGGGGCCAACGTCCTGACTTTC.